One and the same sample provided the 25 T cell receptor beta chains below, sequenced in a study of cytomegalovirus exposure and HLA in healthy donors. Both 60 Vbeta primers and 13 Jbeta primers went into the PCR. The data were produced by immunoSEQ multiplex PCR, yet TCRdb's version contains in-frame clones alone and is incomplete. The sample has 150,000 to 200,000 clones; around four fifths are singletons. Sequencing was done on a sample of PBMCs. The source of these receptors is a woman younger than 30 in good health and CMV-seronegative.

This sequence joins TRBV27 and TRBJ1-4, with D possibly matching TRBD1 (5 bases). The CDR3 length is 15 residues. V was pared by 3 bases and J by 5 bases, with 13 bases between. Germline V CDR1 and CDR2: MNHEY, SMNVEV (reference sequence). The CDR3 sequence is CASSFRGYGNEKLFF. CDR3 DNA: TGTGCCAGCAGTTTTAGGGGATACGGGAATGAAAAACTGTTTTTT. Complete variable domain (other parts from reference TRBV27 and TRBJ1-4): EAQVTQNPRYLITVTGKKLTVTCSQNMNHEYMSWYRQDPGLGLRQIYYSMNVEVTDKGDVPEGYKVSRKEKRNFPLILESPSPNQTSLYFCASSFRGYGNEKLFFGSGTQLSVL.

This sequence joins TRBV6-1 and TRBJ1-2; possibly TRBD1 for D (5 bases). The germline V gene has CDR1 MNHNS and CDR2 SASEGT. CDR3 length equals 12 residues. Trimming removed 7 bases at V and 8 bases at J, with 14 bases between. CDR3 region: CASKGQPWGYTF. DNA of the CDR3: TGTGCCAGCAAGGGGCAGCCCTGGGGCTACACCTTC.

The genes are TRBV11-3 and TRBJ1-4, with 8 bases lining up with TRBD1. The V gene's germline CDR1 is SGHNT and CDR2 YENEEA. This CDR3 has 15 residues. The ends lost 5 bases at V and 8 bases at J; junction bases unmatched: 10. For the CDR3, the DNA is TGTGCCAGCAGCCCTAGGACAGGGTCGGTGGAAAAACTGTTTTTT. Its translation: CASSPRTGSVEKLFF.

CDR3 bases: TGTGCCAGCAGTGAAGCCTACAGGCCCTACGAGCAGTACTTC. It codes for CASSEAYRPYEQYF. This sequence joins TRBV2 and TRBJ2-7; perhaps TRBD1 as D (5 bases). From germline, CDR1 is SNHLY and CDR2 FYNNEI. This CDR3 comprises 14 residues. Trimming removed 0 bases from V and 2 bases from J, with 8 bases in between. The full variable domain, with the rest looked up from reference TRBV2 and TRBJ2-7, is EPEVTQTPSHQVTQMGQEVILRCVPISNHLYFYWYRQILGQKVEFLVSFYNNEISEKSEIFDDQFSVERPDGSNFTLKIRSTKLEDSAMYFCASSEAYRPYEQYFGPGTRLTVT.

The chain combines TRBV5-4 with TRBJ1-4, with a possible D match to TRBD1 (6 bases). The CDR3 loop spans 16 amino acids. V was pared by 0 bases and J by 8 bases, with 17 bases between. The V gene's germline CDR1 is SGHNT and CDR2 YYREEE (reference sequence). CDR3 sequence: CASSLAGAGAQEKLFF. The DNA of the CDR3 is TGTGCCAGCAGCTTGGCCGGGGCGGGGGCGCAAGAAAAACTGTTTTTT.

About this clone itself: Different DNA sequences within this sample yield the same CDR3. The chain has TRBV28 and TRBJ2-1; the D is unclear. Germline V gives CDR1 MDHEN, CDR2 SYDVKM. The V gene lost 6 bases and the J gene lost 3 bases, with 18 bases spanning the gap. The CDR3 runs to 16 residues. CDR3 sequence reads: CASSLLETDNYNEQFF. The CDR3 region has the DNA TGTGCCAGCAGCTTGTTGGAGACGGATAACTACAATGAGCAGTTCTTC.

This clone has a single count. This chain uses TRBV6-1 with TRBJ1-5, with D possibly being TRBD1 (5 bases). There are 14 residues in the CDR3. From germline, CDR1 is MNHNS and CDR2 SASEGT. V was trimmed by 7 bases and J by 0 bases, leaving 10 bases between them. CDR3 bases: TGTGCCAGCACCGGACAAAATAGCAATCAGCCCCAGCATTTT. Translation: CASTGQNSNQPQHF.

The J gene is TRBJ1-4, the V gene TRBV2; TRBD1 matches at 12 bases. V lost 7 bases to trimming and J lost 4 bases; unmatched junction nucleotides: 10. The germline V gene encodes CDR1 SNHLY and CDR2 FYNNEI. The CDR3 is made up of 17 amino acids. In DNA, the CDR3 is TGTGCCAGCACTCCGGGACAGGGGGCGATTGGTAATGAAAAACTGTTTTTT. This sequence encodes CASTPGQGAIGNEKLFF.

The chain couples TRBV15 to TRBJ2-7, with a possible D match to TRBD2 (6 bases). In germline, CDR1 is LNHNV, CDR2 YYDKDF (reference sequence). The CDR3 extends over 15 amino acids. The ends were cut back, 3 bases at V and 0 bases at J, with 12 bases in the middle. The CDR3 is CATSSYYGSSYEQYF. CDR3 nucleotides: TGTGCCACCAGCAGTTACTACGGGAGCTCCTACGAGCAGTACTTC.

J is TRBJ2-5 and V is TRBV5-1, with a possible D match to TRBD1 (6 bases). Per the germline V gene, CDR1 is SGHRS and CDR2 is YFSETQ. The CDR3 sequence is 14 residues long. The germline V and J ends were trimmed by 5 bases and 7 bases, with 18 bases remaining between them. CDR3 residues: CASSREGVRGTQYF. Here the CDR3 DNA reads TGCGCCAGCAGTCGAGAGGGGGTCCGAGGGACCCAGTACTTC. The full variable domain, in which reference TRBV5-1 and TRBJ2-5 provide the parts outside the CDR3, is KAGVTQTPRYLIKTRGQQVTLSCSPISGHRSVSWYQQTPGQGLQFLFEYFSETQRNKGNFPGRFSGRQFSNSRSEMNVSTLELGDSALYLCASSREGVRGTQYFGPGTRLLVL.

This sequence joins TRBV28 and TRBJ1-2; the D gene is possibly TRBD1 (6 bases). V lost 3 bases to trimming and J lost 8 bases, with 16 bases between them. From germline, CDR1 is MDHEN and CDR2 SYDVKM. The CDR3 is 14 amino acids. The CDR3, as DNA: TGTGCCAGCAGTTTTAATCAGGGGATCGGAGGCTACACCTTC. Translation: CASSFNQGIGGYTF.

This clone occurred once. V is TRBV7-9 and J is TRBJ1-5; possible D gene TRBD1, 5 bases. Trimming removed 1 base at V and 6 bases at J, with 10 bases between. This CDR3 contains 14 residues. Germline values: CDR1 SEHNR, CDR2 FQNEAQ (reference sequence). The CDR3: CASSLGGGSQPQHF. The CDR3 DNA sequence: TGTGCCAGCAGCTTAGGGGGGGGGTCTCAGCCCCAGCATTTT.

This chain links TRBV5-1 with TRBJ1-5; TRBD1 is a possible D gene (5 bases). Trimming left V 3 bases short and J 0 bases short, with 10 bases between. The CDR3 extends over 15 amino acids. Germline V CDR1 and CDR2: SGHRS, YFSETQ. This CDR3 is CASSWGGNSNQPQHF. The CDR3 DNA reads as TGCGCCAGCAGCTGGGGGGGTAATAGCAATCAGCCCCAGCATTTT.

This clone was found once. This chain links TRBV4-2 with TRBJ2-5; D is perhaps TRBD1 (6 bases). The CDR3 runs 16 residues. In germline, CDR1 is LGHNA, CDR2 YNFKEQ. Trimming left V 0 bases short and J 5 bases short, with 16 bases between. The CDR3: CASSQESGANLETQYF. The DNA for the CDR3 is TGTGCCAGCAGCCAAGAGTCAGGGGCGAATTTGGAGACCCAGTACTTC.

The rearrangement joins TRBV6-1 to TRBJ2-7; D is uncertain. This CDR3 comprises 12 residues. V shed 5 bases and J shed 4 bases, with 9 bases lying between them. Germline assignment: CDR1 MNHNS and CDR2 SASEGT. CDR3 loop: CASSRGQYEQYF. The CDR3 region has the DNA TGTGCCAGCAGTCGAGGCCAGTACGAGCAGTACTTC.

The chain couples TRBV27 to TRBJ1-5, with D possibly matching TRBD1 (6 bases). V was clipped by 2 bases and J by 1 base, with 12 bases between them. The V gene's germline CDR1 is MNHEY and CDR2 SMNVEV (reference sequence). The CDR3 totals 16 residues. This CDR3 is CASSLRAGDSNQPQHF. CDR3 nucleotides: TGTGCCAGCAGTTTAAGGGCAGGGGACAGCAATCAGCCCCAGCATTTT.

The V call is TRBV7-8, the J call TRBJ1-6; 7 bases fit TRBD1. This CDR3 has 14 residues. V shed 1 base and J 10 bases; nucleotides not matched to a gene: 4. The V gene's germline CDR1 is SGHVS and CDR2 FQNEAQ. CDR3 DNA: TGTGCCAGCAGCTTAGGACAGGGTCGGTCACCCCTCCACTTT. Its protein product is CASSLGQGRSPLHF.

CDR3 DNA: TGCGCCAGCAGCCAAGTGGAGTGGATGAACACTGAAGCTTTCTTT. Translated, it gives CASSQVEWMNTEAFF. The chain has TRBV4-1 and TRBJ1-1; D ambiguous. CDR1 and CDR2 from the germline V gene are MGHRA and YSYEKL. CDR3 size: 15 residues. Trimming removed 1 base from V and 0 bases from J, with 9 bases in between.

The rearrangement joins TRBV7-2 to TRBJ2-1; D is unresolved. The length of the CDR3 is 14 residues. CDR1 and CDR2 (germline): SGHTA, FQGNSA. The germline V and J ends were trimmed by 5 bases and 4 bases, with 12 bases remaining between them. For the CDR3, the DNA is TGTGCCAGCAGCCCCCCGCAGACATACAATGAGCAGTTCTTC. Translated: CASSPPQTYNEQFF.

The genes are TRBV5-1 and TRBJ1-1; TRBD1 agrees at 8 bases. Germline V gene lookup returns CDR1 SGHRS and CDR2 YFSETQ. The CDR3 covers 13 residues. The ends lost 2 bases at V and 5 bases at J; junction bases unmatched: 2. CDR3 protein: CASSFQGATEAFF. Written as DNA, the CDR3 is TGCGCCAGCAGCTTCCAGGGGGCAACTGAAGCTTTCTTT.

This chain joins TRBV5-1 and TRBJ2-5; 10 bases are shared with TRBD1. Germline V lookup: CDR1 SGHRS, CDR2 YFSETQ. V gave up 0 bases and J gave up 1 base; unmatched junction bases: 0. The CDR3 loop spans 15 amino acids. Here the CDR3 reads CASSLGTGGQETQYF. In DNA, the CDR3 is TGCGCCAGCAGCTTGGGGACAGGGGGCCAAGAGACCCAGTACTTC.

This sequence joins TRBV6-5 and TRBJ1-5; 7 positions match TRBD1. From germline, CDR1 is MNHEY and CDR2 SVGAGI. After removal of 4 bases from V and 1 base from J, the junction contained 4 bases not matched to a gene. This CDR3 spans 15 amino acids. The CDR3 spells CASSSVQGSNQPQHF. CDR3 DNA: TGTGCCAGCAGTTCCGTACAGGGGAGCAATCAGCCCCAGCATTTT.

This clone was found a few times. The chain links TRBV6-1 to TRBJ2-7; 7 bases agree with TRBD1. Germline CDR1 is MNHNS and CDR2 is SASEGT. The CDR3 is 13 amino acids. Unmatched junction bases numbered 7, after V lost 0 bases and J lost 11 bases. CDR3 sequence reads: CASSEARTGREYF. The CDR3 nucleotides are TGTGCCAGCAGTGAAGCGCGGACAGGCAGAGAGTACTTC.

The chain combines TRBV4-1 with TRBJ2-2, with D hard to call. CDR1 MGHRA and CDR2 YSYEKL come from the germline V gene. The CDR3 totals 14 residues. Deletions cut 2 bases from V and 3 bases from J, with 7 bases between. This chain's CDR3 is CASSQNEHTGELFF. CDR3 bases: TGCGCCAGCAGCCAAAACGAGCACACCGGGGAGCTGTTTTTT.

This clone was seen a few times. The chain combines TRBV30 with TRBJ2-6; TRBD2 is a possible D gene (5 bases). Germline assignment: CDR1 GTSNPN and CDR2 SVGIG (reference sequence). CDR3 size: 16 residues. V was shortened by 3 bases and J by 1 base, with 13 bases between the two germline ends. CDR3 sequence: CAWSPPGESGANVLTF. For the CDR3, the DNA is TGTGCCTGGAGCCCCCCCGGGGAATCTGGGGCCAACGTCCTGACTTTC.